This T cell receptor (beta chain) is drawn from a study of OX40 agonist ivuxolimab in advanced cancers. Turning to the study itself: Dose-escalation patients suffered from hepatocellular carcinoma, melanoma, renal cell or head and neck cancer.

Germline V CDR1 and CDR2: SNHLY, FYNNEI. The V and J ends lost 5 bases and 4 bases, in that order; junction bases with no gene match: 5. This CDR3 contains 15 residues. Sequenced by immunoSEQ multiplex PCR; TCRdb stores in-frame clones only, minus some. The repertoire holds under 90,000 clones, with 88% as singletons. This clone was counted a single time. This clonotype was obtained from an adult with an advanced solid tumor such as melanoma, head and neck, liver or kidney cancer. The sequencing here drew on CD4+ or CD8+ T cells sorted from blood, taken in a trial of the OX40 agonist ivuxolimab. The chain joins TRBV2 to TRBJ1-1; 12 bases are a match to TRBD1. CDR3 sequence: CASSPGTGGSTEAFF. CDR3 sequence (DNA): TGTGCCAGCAGTCCCGGGACAGGGGGCAGCACTGAAGCTTTCTTT.